Below, 22 T cell receptor beta chains from the same sample are listed, as sequenced in a study of technical replicates of blood from a few donors. Generated by immunoSEQ multiplex PCR, the TCRdb table keeps only in-frame clones and is missing some. The table shows approximately 76,000 clones, with about 97% occurring only once. The source material was T cells isolated from PBMCs. These TCRs come from a human donor in good health.

This clone has only one observation. The V call is TRBV19, the J call TRBJ2-7, with TRBD2 matching over 10 bases. CDR3 length: 16 residues. Trimming took 4 bases from V and 1 from J; bases not matched to a gene: 7. In germline, CDR1 is LNHDA, CDR2 SQIVND (reference sequence). This CDR3 is CASSRKLAGPSYEQYF. CDR3 nucleotide sequence: TGTGCCAGTAGTAGAAAACTAGCGGGACCATCCTACGAGCAGTACTTC.

This chain uses TRBV10-2 with TRBJ1-1; the match to TRBD1 covers 9 bases. The germline V gene encodes CDR1 WSHSY and CDR2 SAAADI. The ends lost 0 bases at V and 3 bases at J; junction bases unmatched: 2. The CDR3 spans 15 residues. The CDR3 reads CASSESRQGDTEAFF. The CDR3 DNA reads TGCGCCAGCAGTGAGTCGAGACAGGGGGACACTGAAGCTTTCTTT.

The chain has TRBV12-5 and TRBJ2-3; D is unclear. V lost 8 bases, J lost 6 bases, and 9 bases lay in between. The CDR3 sequence is 11 residues long. The germline gives CDR1 LGHNT, CDR2 FRNRAP. The CDR3 DNA reads TGTGCTAGTAACAGTGTTGATACGCAGTATTTT. Residues: CASNSVDTQYF.

The DNA of the CDR3 is TGTGCCAGCAGTTCGAACAGGGTTAACTATGGCTACACCTTC. This translates into CASSSNRVNYGYTF. The chain employs TRBV11-3 and TRBJ1-2, with a weak D call TRBD1 (6 bases). CDR1 SGHNT and CDR2 YENEEA come from the germline V gene. The CDR3 has 14 amino acids. V lost 6 bases and J 1 base, leaving 12 bases between the germline ends.

The rearrangement joins TRBV28 to TRBJ2-3; 14 bases agree with TRBD2. Germline V gene data show CDR1 as MDHEN and CDR2 as SYDVKM. The CDR3 totals 20 residues. Trimming at V came to 3 bases and at J to 6 bases, leaving 17 bases not matched to a gene. Written as DNA, the CDR3 is TGTGCCAGCAGTTTCTCGGGACTAGCGGGAGTGGGGGGGGGATTGGATACGCAGTATTTT. This sequence encodes CASSFSGLAGVGGGLDTQYF.

The chain links TRBV4-1 to TRBJ2-3, with TRBD1 matching over 10 bases. V lost 2 bases to trimming and J lost 6 bases; unmatched junction nucleotides: 8. The CDR3 contains 16 residues. Looked up from germline, CDR1 is MGHRA and CDR2 is YSYEKL. For the CDR3, the DNA is TGCGCCAGCAGCCAACCGGGGACAGGGGTGGGCGATACGCAGTATTTT. This sequence encodes CASSQPGTGVGDTQYF.

This clone was picked up one time. The CDR3 DNA sequence: TGCAGCGTTTACAGGAGTCCCCTGAACACTGAAGCTTTCTTT. Translation: CSVYRSPLNTEAFF. V gene TRBV29-1 combines with J gene TRBJ1-1; D might be TRBD1 (5 bases). The CDR3 spans 14 residues. CDR1 and CDR2 (germline): SQVTM, ANQGSEA. V was shortened by 5 bases and J by 0 bases, with 13 bases between the two germline ends.

The J gene is TRBJ1-3, the V gene TRBV6-5, with D unresolved. The germline gives CDR1 MNHEY, CDR2 SVGAGI. This CDR3 is 13 amino acids long. Trimming removed 6 bases from V and 2 bases from J, with 8 bases in between. As DNA, the CDR3 is TGTGCCAGCAGCTCGGTGGCTGGAAACACCATATATTTT. Encoded protein: CASSSVAGNTIYF.

The chain uses TRBV9 and TRBJ2-3; D not certain. The CDR3 runs 14 residues. Germline CDR1 and CDR2: SGDLS and YYNGEE. The V and J ends lost 0 bases and 4 bases respectively, with 9 bases between them. The CDR3 DNA follows: TGTGCCAGCAGCGTAGCTTTGGGCTCAGATACGCAGTATTTT. Protein product: CASSVALGSDTQYF.

The chain links TRBV6-1 to TRBJ2-2; 7 nucleotides align to TRBD1. The CDR3 has 19 residues. The V and J ends lost 0 bases and 0 bases, in that order; junction bases with no gene match: 10. Germline-derived CDR1 and CDR2 are MNHNS and SASEGT. DNA of the CDR3: TGTGCCAGCAGTGAAGCGCCTAACCCGGGACAGACGAACACCGGGGAGCTGTTTTTT. It codes for CASSEAPNPGQTNTGELFF.

CDR3 residues: CASSLGRLRGNNNEQFF. CDR3 DNA sequence: TGTGCCAGCAGCTTAGGCCGCCTGAGGGGGAATAACAATGAGCAGTTCTTC. This rearrangement joins TRBV7-9 to TRBJ2-1; possible D gene TRBD1, 6 bases. The CDR3 is 17 amino acids. Germline lookup yields CDR1 SEHNR and CDR2 FQNEAQ (reference sequence). V was clipped by 1 base and J by 5 bases, with 18 bases between them. Based on the CDR3 plus reference TRBV7-9 and TRBJ2-1, the full variable domain is DTGVSQNPRHKITKRGQNVTFRCDPISEHNRLYWYRQTLGQGPEFLTYFQNEAQLEKSRLLSDRFSAERPKGSFSTLEIQRTEQGDSAMYLCASSLGRLRGNNNEQFFGPGTRLTVL.

The CDR3 here is CASSPGWVSSRDEQFF. In nucleotides, the CDR3 is TGTGCCAGCAGTCCCGGCTGGGTTTCGTCCAGGGATGAGCAGTTCTTC. The genes are TRBV28 and TRBJ2-1; tentative D call: TRBD1 (5 bases). The V end lost 5 bases, the J end lost 8 bases, and 22 bases lay between the germline ends. This CDR3 is built from 16 residues. CDR1 and CDR2 from the germline V gene are MDHEN and SYDVKM.

This chain joins TRBV9 and TRBJ1-4; no clear D. The germline V gene has CDR1 SGDLS and CDR2 YYNGEE. V lost 0 bases and J 8 bases, leaving 14 bases between the germline ends. This CDR3 contains 15 residues. As DNA, the CDR3 is TGTGCCAGCAGCGTAGAAGGAGGAGGGAGCGAAAAACTGTTTTTT. Translated, it gives CASSVEGGGSEKLFF.

The chain has TRBV2 and TRBJ1-6; 9 bases match TRBD1. The V gene's germline CDR1 is SNHLY and CDR2 FYNNEI. V was pared by 8 bases and J by 5 bases, with 7 bases of the junction left unmatched. CDR3 length: 15 amino acids. The chain's CDR3 is CASWDRVYNNSPLHF. Here the CDR3 DNA reads TGTGCCAGCTGGGACAGGGTTTATAATAATTCACCCCTCCACTTT.

This clone occurred once. This chain joins TRBV10-1 and TRBJ2-2, with TRBD1 matching 10 bases. Germline values: CDR1 WNHNN, CDR2 SYGVQD (reference sequence). Losses at the gene ends were 3 bases for V and 6 bases for J; bases not matched to a gene: 7. The CDR3 has 16 amino acids. This chain's CDR3 is CASSDWDRGMAGELFF. The DNA for the CDR3 is TGCGCCAGCAGTGATTGGGACAGGGGAATGGCCGGGGAGCTGTTTTTT.

The genes are TRBV7-2 and TRBJ1-4; 7 bases align to TRBD1. Germline trimming cut 1 base from V and 2 bases from J; bases unmatched to any gene: 10. CDR1 and CDR2 from the germline V gene are SGHTA and FQGNSA. This CDR3 has 18 amino acids. This CDR3 is CASSLGGQPWNTNEKLFF. The CDR3 nucleotides read TGTGCCAGCAGCTTAGGGGGACAGCCATGGAATACTAATGAAAAACTGTTTTTT.

The J gene is TRBJ2-1, the V gene TRBV5-1; 14 bases are a match to TRBD2. Trimming removed 4 bases from V and 12 bases from J; junction bases left unmatched: 6. This CDR3 spans 14 amino acids. Looked up from germline, CDR1 is SGHRS and CDR2 is YFSETQ. DNA for the CDR3: TGCGCCAGCAGCGGGACTAGCGGGAGTTTGGGGCAGTTCTTC. Amino acid sequence: CASSGTSGSLGQFF.

The chain recombines TRBV5-1 with TRBJ1-3; D unclear. The V and J ends lost 7 bases and 4 bases respectively, with 9 bases between them. Germline V gene lookup returns CDR1 SGHRS and CDR2 YFSETQ. CDR3 length: 12 residues. The CDR3 DNA sequence: TGCGCCAGCGGAGGGTCAGGAAACACCATATATTTT. It encodes CASGGSGNTIYF.

The V gene is TRBV28, the J gene TRBJ1-1, with D possibly being TRBD1 (5 bases). Trimming pared 6 bases from V and 2 bases from J, leaving 13 bases between. Germline CDR1 reads MDHEN; CDR2 reads SYDVKM. There are 14 residues in the CDR3. The CDR3 bases are TGTGCCAGCAGACTGGTAGGGGTTAACACTGAAGCTTTCTTT. It specifies CASRLVGVNTEAFF.

The V call is TRBV11-3, the J call TRBJ2-5; D gene ambiguous. V lost 0 bases to trimming and J lost 7 bases, with 6 bases between them. The CDR3 is 12 amino acids. Germline values: CDR1 SGHNT, CDR2 YENEEA. CDR3 protein: CASSLDTGTQYF. In DNA form, the CDR3 reads TGTGCCAGCAGCTTAGATACCGGGACCCAGTACTTC.

The chain is built from TRBV5-1 and TRBJ2-3; D remains ambiguous. Germline V gene lookup returns CDR1 SGHRS and CDR2 YFSETQ. V lost 0 bases and J 2 bases, leaving 10 bases between the germline ends. CDR3 size: 15 residues. In DNA form, the CDR3 reads TGCGCCAGCAGCTTGGCCGTTTCTTCCACAGATACGCAGTATTTT. Translated: CASSLAVSSTDTQYF.

J is TRBJ1-5 and V is TRBV5-5; D gene ambiguous. V dropped 4 bases and J dropped 3 bases, with 5 bases sitting between them. Germline values: CDR1 SGHKS, CDR2 YYEKEE (reference sequence). This CDR3 contains 12 residues. The CDR3 region has the DNA TGTGCCAGCAGCCCCCACAATCAGCCCCAGCATTTT. Translation gives CASSPHNQPQHF.